The entry below describes one T cell receptor (beta chain). Per the germline V gene, CDR1 is SGHRS and CDR2 is YFSETQ. After removal of 4 bases from V and 2 bases from J, the junction contained 7 bases not matched to a gene. The length of the CDR3 is 17 residues. Clones were read by immunoSEQ multiplex PCR, and TCRdb kept only the in-frame ones, dropping some. The table shows 130,000 to 150,000 clones, with about 86% occurring only once. This record belongs to a study of cytomegalovirus exposure and HLA in healthy donors. The clonotype comes from a woman between 18 and 29 years old in good health and CMV-seropositive. Sequencing was carried out using PBMCs. The chain employs TRBV5-1 and TRBJ2-2, with TRBD2 matching 11 bases. The CDR3, as DNA: TGCGCCAGCAGCGGGGAAGGGACTAGCGGAAACACCGGGGAGCTGTTTTTT. It codes for CASSGEGTSGNTGELFF.